This T cell receptor (beta chain) was found in a study of T-cell reconstitution after alpha-beta-depleted transplantation in children. Findings and limits, study-wide: After one year, T-cell counts and TCRbeta diversity mostly came from new T cells.

This clonotype came up a few times. What it binds is not known. Trimming pared 1 base from V and 7 bases from J, leaving 17 bases between. The CDR3 is made up of 16 amino acids. The germline V gene has CDR1 LGHDT and CDR2 YNNKEL (reference sequence). TCRbeta library preparation incorporated unique molecular identifiers. One entry per CDR3 protein, called by TCRdb with MiXCR from the PCR reads. The repertoire holds 530,000 or so distinct CDR3 sequences, roughly a quarter seen once, with 30% to 45% in the top ten. The chain employs TRBV3-1 and TRBJ2-1, with D perhaps TRBD1 (6 bases). Specimen: PBMCs, collected before TCRalphabeta/CD19-depleted stem cell transplant. The sequence came from a boy under two years old with Wiskott-Aldrich syndrome, due to receive a stem cell transplant. The CDR3 region has the DNA TGTGCCAGCAGCCAAGCAAGACCTTCAGGGGTAAATGAGCAGTTCTTC. It specifies CASSQARPSGVNEQFF.